These 25 T cell receptor beta chains were sequenced from one sample in a study of blood T cell repertoires in COVID-19. Assay: immunoSEQ multiplex PCR; the TCRdb copy retains only in-frame clones and omits some. The sample yields around 300,000 clones, 87% seen once. The sequenced sample was PBMCs or T cells enriched from blood (not recorded which). All receptors derive from a woman younger than 45 who had recovered from COVID-19.

The sample holds a few counts of this clone. V and J are TRBV5-4 and TRBJ1-2; no definite D call. This CDR3 contains 17 residues. V lost 0 bases to trimming and J lost 8 bases, with 23 bases between them. Germline CDR1 SGHNT, CDR2 YYREEE (reference sequence). In nucleotides, the CDR3 is TGTGCCAGCAGCTTGGCCGCGGCAGGAGGCTCCACGGGGGGCTACACCTTC. Protein sequence: CASSLAAAGGSTGGYTF. Complete variable domain (other parts from reference TRBV5-4 and TRBJ1-2): ETGVTQSPTHLIKTRGQQVTLRCSSQSGHNTVSWYQQALGQGPQFIFQYYREEENGRGNFPPRFSGLQFPNYSSELNVNALELDDSALYLCASSLAAAGGSTGGYTFGSGTRLTVV.

The chain employs TRBV12-3 or TRBV12-4 and TRBJ1-3; D unresolved. CDR3 length: 13 amino acids. V lost 6 bases and J 5 bases, leaving 11 bases between the germline ends. CDR3 loop: CASRDPGRNTIYF. The CDR3 DNA follows: TGTGCCAGCAGGGATCCGGGGAGAAACACCATATATTTT.

This clone has a handful of counts. This rearrangement joins TRBV10-1 to TRBJ2-2, with D possibly matching TRBD1 (5 bases). The CDR3 covers 16 residues. V lost 3 bases and J 0 bases, leaving 11 bases between the germline ends. The germline gives CDR1 WNHNN, CDR2 SYGVQD (reference sequence). CDR3 sequence reads: CASSDQDTSNTGELFF. The CDR3 DNA sequence: TGCGCCAGCAGTGATCAGGACACTTCGAACACCGGGGAGCTGTTTTTT.

This clone was recorded only once. The chain carries TRBV6-5 and TRBJ2-1; TRBD2 agrees at 16 bases. This CDR3 has 15 amino acids. The ends lost 4 bases at V and 8 bases at J; junction bases unmatched: 2. Per germline, CDR1 MNHEY and CDR2 SVGAGI. The CDR3 here is CASSSGLAGGHEQFF. For the CDR3, the DNA is TGTGCCAGCAGTTCGGGACTAGCGGGGGGGCATGAGCAGTTCTTC.

The chain employs TRBV19 and TRBJ1-5, with TRBD1 matching 9 bases. After removal of 5 bases from V and 3 bases from J, the junction contained 8 bases not matched to a gene. CDR3 length equals 16 residues. In germline, CDR1 is LNHDA, CDR2 SQIVND (reference sequence). The CDR3 DNA sequence: TGTGCCAGTAGTTGGTCATTACAGGGGGCCAATCAGCCCCAGCATTTT. Its translation: CASSWSLQGANQPQHF.

This clone was picked up a small number of times. This specimen includes other DNA sequences encoding the same CDR3. This chain connects TRBV5-1 to TRBJ2-7; 11 nucleotides agree with TRBD1. The CDR3 extends over 14 amino acids. Germline V gene sequence: CDR1 SGHRS, CDR2 YFSETQ. V was clipped by 3 bases and J by 3 bases; unmatched bases: 2. CDR3: CASSSGTGGYEQYF. CDR3 nucleotides: TGCGCCAGCAGCTCCGGGACAGGGGGCTACGAGCAGTACTTC.

The rearrangement uses TRBV2 and TRBJ1-5, with a tentative D call TRBD1 (6 bases). Per germline, CDR1 SNHLY and CDR2 FYNNEI. This CDR3 is built from 15 residues. V was clipped by 6 bases and J by 2 bases, with 14 bases between them. The CDR3: CASSFRAGGNQPQHF. The CDR3 coding sequence is TGTGCCAGCAGCTTCAGAGCAGGGGGCAATCAGCCCCAGCATTTT.

The chain employs TRBV7-9 and TRBJ2-2; D possibly corresponds to TRBD2 (6 bases). V shed 4 bases and J shed 7 bases, with 10 bases lying between them. Germline assignment: CDR1 SEHNR and CDR2 FQNEAQ (reference sequence). The CDR3 has 13 amino acids. The CDR3 loop reads CASSSAGSGELFF. In DNA form, the CDR3 reads TGTGCCAGCAGCTCAGCCGGGAGCGGGGAGCTGTTTTTT.

This chain joins TRBV28 and TRBJ1-5; 7 bases match TRBD1. Trimming cost V 11 bases and J 0 bases; bases outside gene matches: 1. Germline CDR1 and CDR2: MDHEN and SYDVKM. This CDR3 is 12 amino acids long. The CDR3 loop is CAGQDSNQPQHF. For the CDR3, the DNA is TGTGCCGGACAGGATAGCAATCAGCCCCAGCATTTT.

The V and J genes are TRBV7-2 and TRBJ2-5; 13 positions agree with TRBD2. After removal of 1 base from V and 2 bases from J, the junction contained 1 base not matched to a gene. This CDR3 contains 16 residues. CDR1 SGHTA and CDR2 FQGNSA come from the germline V gene. The CDR3 reads CASSLGTSGGQETQYF. CDR3 nucleotides: TGTGCCAGCAGCTTAGGGACTAGCGGGGGACAAGAGACCCAGTACTTC.

J is TRBJ1-2 and V is TRBV18; tentatively, D is TRBD1 (5 bases). Looked up from germline, CDR1 is KGHSH and CDR2 is LQKENI. Trimming cost V 3 bases and J 8 bases, with 10 bases left between them. This CDR3 region has 12 residues. CDR3 sequence: CASSPQGHGYTF. In DNA form, the CDR3 reads TGTGCCAGCTCACCTCAGGGCCACGGCTACACCTTC. The whole variable domain, remainder taken from reference TRBV18 and TRBJ1-2, is NAGVMQNPRHLVRRRGQEARLRCSPMKGHSHVYWYRQLPEEGLKFMVYLQKENIIDESGMPKERFSAEFPKEGPSILRIQQVVRGDSAAYFCASSPQGHGYTFGSGTRLTVV.

The count of this clone is one. The rearrangement joins TRBV30 to TRBJ1-6; 7 bases fit TRBD1. V trimming: 1 base; J trimming: 9 bases; junction bases outside the gene matches: 6. This CDR3 comprises 14 residues. CDR1 is GTSNPN, CDR2 SVGIG, per germline (reference sequence). The CDR3 DNA sequence: TGTGCCTGGAGTGCACTGACAGGGAGTTCACCCCTCCACTTT. The encoded protein is CAWSALTGSSPLHF.

This clone was detected only a few times. V and J are TRBV25-1 and TRBJ2-5, with 7 bases fitting TRBD1. The germline V gene encodes CDR1 MGHDK and CDR2 SYGVNS. The CDR3 covers 16 residues. The junction had 10 bases not matched to a gene; V was cut back by 3 bases and J by 3 bases. CDR3 amino acids: CASSDLLGTAEETQYF. In DNA form, the CDR3 reads TGTGCCAGCAGTGATCTCCTTGGGACAGCCGAAGAGACCCAGTACTTC.

The rearrangement uses TRBV5-1 and TRBJ2-5; TRBD1 is a possible D gene (5 bases). Trimming stripped 4 bases from V and 0 bases from J, with 10 bases between. The CDR3 has 14 amino acids. Germline assignment: CDR1 SGHRS and CDR2 YFSETQ. The CDR3 bases are TGCGCCAGCAGCCTAACACAGGACCAAGAGACCCAGTACTTC. Protein: CASSLTQDQETQYF. The complete variable domain, with remaining parts taken from reference TRBV5-1 and TRBJ2-5, reads KAGVTQTPRYLIKTRGQQVTLSCSPISGHRSVSWYQQTPGQGLQFLFEYFSETQRNKGNFPGRFSGRQFSNSRSEMNVSTLELGDSALYLCASSLTQDQETQYFGPGTRLLVL.

Only one count was recorded for this clone. The chain links TRBV9 to TRBJ1-5; D perhaps matches TRBD1 (6 bases). This CDR3 spans 14 amino acids. Looked up from germline, CDR1 is SGDLS and CDR2 is YYNGEE. Trimming removed 4 bases at V and 4 bases at J, with 12 bases between. The CDR3 DNA follows: TGTGCCAGCAGCCCACGAGGGGGAAATCAGCCCCAGCATTTT. This translates into CASSPRGGNQPQHF.

This clone has a handful of counts. The gene calls are TRBV19 and TRBJ1-5, with 7 nucleotides matching TRBD1. CDR1 and CDR2 (germline): LNHDA, SQIVND (reference sequence). There are 16 residues in the CDR3. The junction had 5 bases not matched to a gene; V was cut back by 1 base and J by 2 bases. CDR3 in amino acids: CASSIGRTGGNQPQHF. The CDR3 DNA reads TGTGCCAGTAGTATAGGCCGAACAGGGGGCAATCAGCCCCAGCATTTT.

This sequence joins TRBV27 and TRBJ1-1; D call uncertain. The germline CDR1 and CDR2 sequences are MNHEY and SMNVEV (reference sequence). The CDR3 consists of 11 residues. V gave up 5 bases and J gave up 8 bases, with 9 bases separating them. CDR3 region: CASSRGLEAFF. In DNA, the CDR3 is TGTGCCAGCAGTCGAGGTTTAGAAGCTTTCTTT.

This clone was seen once. The gene calls are TRBV15 and TRBJ2-1; possible D gene TRBD2, 6 bases. Trimming cost V 3 bases and J 6 bases, with 18 bases left between them. CDR1 and CDR2 (germline): LNHNV, YYDKDF (reference sequence). This CDR3 has 16 amino acids. CDR3: CATSRRGNIGGNEQFF. The CDR3 DNA reads TGTGCCACCAGCAGGCGGGGCAATATAGGAGGCAATGAGCAGTTCTTC. Full variable domain (outside the CDR3, taken from reference TRBV15 and TRBJ2-1): DAMVIQNPRYQVTQFGKPVTLSCSQTLNHNVMYWYQQKSSQAPKLLFHYYDKDFNNEADTPDNFQSRRPNTSFCFLDIRSPGLGDTAMYLCATSRRGNIGGNEQFFGPGTRLTVL.

J is TRBJ1-2 and V is TRBV27; D call uncertain. V was cut by 3 bases and J by 5 bases, with 13 bases left in between. Germline V gene sequence: CDR1 MNHEY, CDR2 SMNVEV (reference sequence). The CDR3 is 14 residues long. CDR3 loop: CASSLSGRPYGYTF. In DNA form, the CDR3 reads TGTGCCAGCAGTTTGAGCGGCAGACCTTATGGCTACACCTTC.

The chain uses TRBV9 and TRBJ1-6; 8 bases match TRBD1. V lost 3 bases and J lost 10; bases outside the gene matches: 6. The germline V gene has CDR1 SGDLS and CDR2 YYNGEE. This CDR3 region has 14 residues. The CDR3 coding sequence is TGTGCCAGCAGCGGGACAGGGTTCAACTCACCCCTCCACTTT. This codes for CASSGTGFNSPLHF.

The V call is TRBV6-5, the J call TRBJ2-7; TRBD2 matches 8 bases. This CDR3 contains 13 residues. Germline V gene lookup returns CDR1 MNHEY and CDR2 SVGAGI. Trimming removed 6 bases from V and 4 bases from J; junction bases left unmatched: 5. The CDR3 DNA reads TGTGCCAGCAGCCGTAGCGGGGATTACGAGCAGTACTTC. Protein: CASSRSGDYEQYF.

This clone was recorded only once. The CDR3 spells CASSLFGTRGIQYF. In DNA, the CDR3 is TGTGCCAGCAGTTTATTTGGGACCAGGGGCATTCAGTACTTC. This sequence joins TRBV28 and TRBJ2-4; possibly TRBD1 for D (6 bases). V was pared by 1 base and J by 9 bases, with 13 bases between. Germline V gene data show CDR1 as MDHEN and CDR2 as SYDVKM. The CDR3 has 14 residues.

The chain links TRBV10-3 to TRBJ1-4; no definite D call. The CDR3 contains 16 residues. Germline-derived CDR1 and CDR2 are ENHRY and SYGVKD. Trimming took 0 bases from V and 4 from J, leaving 12 bases between them. CDR3 protein: CAISESRAGSNEKLFF. Written as DNA, the CDR3 is TGTGCCATCAGTGAGTCTAGGGCGGGGAGTAATGAAAAACTGTTTTTT.

The chain couples TRBV5-4 to TRBJ1-2, with 8 bases aligning to TRBD1. Germline V gene data show CDR1 as SGHNT and CDR2 as YYREEE (reference sequence). Trimming took 3 bases from V and 2 from J; bases not matched to a gene: 3. The CDR3 spans 14 residues. CDR3 protein: CASSWTGRNYGYTF. The CDR3 DNA reads as TGTGCCAGCAGCTGGACAGGGCGGAACTATGGCTACACCTTC.

The chain joins TRBV2 to TRBJ2-1; 8 bases are shared with TRBD1. V dropped 3 bases and J dropped 8; count of bases not matched to a gene: 6. The CDR3 spans 14 residues. CDR1 and CDR2 from the germline V gene are SNHLY and FYNNEI. CDR3 bases: TGTGCCAGCAGTGAGAGGACAGGGAACGATGAGCAGTTCTTC. The encoded protein is CASSERTGNDEQFF.